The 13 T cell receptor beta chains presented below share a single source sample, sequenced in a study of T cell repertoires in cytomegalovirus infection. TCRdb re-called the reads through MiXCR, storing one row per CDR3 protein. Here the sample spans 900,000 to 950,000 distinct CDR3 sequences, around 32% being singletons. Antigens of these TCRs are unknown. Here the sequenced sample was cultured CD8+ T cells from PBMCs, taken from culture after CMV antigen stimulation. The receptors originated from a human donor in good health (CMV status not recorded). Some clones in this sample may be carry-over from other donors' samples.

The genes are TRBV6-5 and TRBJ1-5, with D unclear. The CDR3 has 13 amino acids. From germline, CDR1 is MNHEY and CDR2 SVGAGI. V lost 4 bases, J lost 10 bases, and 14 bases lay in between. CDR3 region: CASSLALAHPQHF. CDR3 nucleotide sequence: TGTGCCAGCAGTTTGGCCCTAGCTCATCCCCAGCATTTT.

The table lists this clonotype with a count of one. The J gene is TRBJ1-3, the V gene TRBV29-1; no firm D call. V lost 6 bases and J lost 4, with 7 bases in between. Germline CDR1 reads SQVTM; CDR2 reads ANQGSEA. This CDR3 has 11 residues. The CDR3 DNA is TGCAGCGTCCTCGCCGGAAACACCATATATTTT. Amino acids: CSVLAGNTIYF.

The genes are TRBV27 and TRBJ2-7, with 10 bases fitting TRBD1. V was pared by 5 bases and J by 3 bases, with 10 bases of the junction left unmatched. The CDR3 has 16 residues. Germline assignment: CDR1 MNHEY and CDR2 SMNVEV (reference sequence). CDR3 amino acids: CASSLIGGQGLYEQYF. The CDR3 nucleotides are TGTGCCAGCAGTCTTATTGGGGGACAGGGGCTCTACGAGCAGTACTTC.

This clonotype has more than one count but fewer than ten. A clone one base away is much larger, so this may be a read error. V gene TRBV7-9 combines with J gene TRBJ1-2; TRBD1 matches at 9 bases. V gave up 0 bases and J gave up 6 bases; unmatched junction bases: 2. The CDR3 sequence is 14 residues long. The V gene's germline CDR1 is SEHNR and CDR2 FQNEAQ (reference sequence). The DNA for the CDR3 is TGTGCCAGCAGCTTAGCCGGGACAGGGCATGGCTACACCTTC. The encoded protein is CASSLAGTGHGYTF.

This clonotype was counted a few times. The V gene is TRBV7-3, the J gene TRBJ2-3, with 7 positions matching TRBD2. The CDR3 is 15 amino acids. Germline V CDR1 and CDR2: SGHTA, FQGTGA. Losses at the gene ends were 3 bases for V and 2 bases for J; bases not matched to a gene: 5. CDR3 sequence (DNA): TGTGCCAGCAGCTTTACAGGACTAGACACAGATACGCAGTATTTT. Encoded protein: CASSFTGLDTDTQYF. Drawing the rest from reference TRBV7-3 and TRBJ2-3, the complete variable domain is GAGVSQTPSNKVTEKGKYVELRCDPISGHTALYWYRQSLGQGPEFLIYFQGTGAADDSGLPNDRFFAVRPEGSVSTLKIQRTERGDSAVYLCASSFTGLDTDTQYFGPGTRLTVL.

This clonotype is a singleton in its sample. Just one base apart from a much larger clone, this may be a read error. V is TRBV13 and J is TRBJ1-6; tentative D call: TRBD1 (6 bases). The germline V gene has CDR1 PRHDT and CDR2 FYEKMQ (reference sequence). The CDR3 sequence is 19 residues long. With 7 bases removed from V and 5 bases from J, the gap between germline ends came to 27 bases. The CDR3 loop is CASTSWDNRNRGNNSPLHF. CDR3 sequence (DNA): TGTGCCAGCACCTCATGGGACAACCGGAACAGAGGGAATAATTCACCCCTCCACTTT.

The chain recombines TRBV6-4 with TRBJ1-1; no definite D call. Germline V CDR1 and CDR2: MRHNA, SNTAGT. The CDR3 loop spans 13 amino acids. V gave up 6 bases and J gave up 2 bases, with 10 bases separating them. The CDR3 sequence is CASRGHNNTEAFF. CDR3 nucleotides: TGTGCCAGCAGAGGTCACAATAACACTGAAGCTTTCTTT.

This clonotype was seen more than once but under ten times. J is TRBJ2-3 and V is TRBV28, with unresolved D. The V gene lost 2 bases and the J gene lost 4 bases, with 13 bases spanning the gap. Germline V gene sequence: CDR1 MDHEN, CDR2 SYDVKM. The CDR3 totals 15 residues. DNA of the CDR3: TGTGCCAGCAGTTTAGATACGGGCCCCCCAGATACGCAGTATTTT. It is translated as CASSLDTGPPDTQYF.

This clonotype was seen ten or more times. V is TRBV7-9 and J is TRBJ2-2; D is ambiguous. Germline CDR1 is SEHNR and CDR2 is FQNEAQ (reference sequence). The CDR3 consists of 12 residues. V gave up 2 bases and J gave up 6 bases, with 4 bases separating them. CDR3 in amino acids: CASSLTSGELFF. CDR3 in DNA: TGTGCCAGCAGCTTAACGTCCGGGGAGCTGTTTTTT.

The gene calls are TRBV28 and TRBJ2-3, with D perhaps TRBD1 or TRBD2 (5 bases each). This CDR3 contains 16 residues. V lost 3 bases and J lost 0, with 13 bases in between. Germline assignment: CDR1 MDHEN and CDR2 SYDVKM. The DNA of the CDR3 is TGTGCCAGCAGTTTGTTGCTCGGGGCTAGCACAGATACGCAGTATTTT. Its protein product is CASSLLLGASTDTQYF.

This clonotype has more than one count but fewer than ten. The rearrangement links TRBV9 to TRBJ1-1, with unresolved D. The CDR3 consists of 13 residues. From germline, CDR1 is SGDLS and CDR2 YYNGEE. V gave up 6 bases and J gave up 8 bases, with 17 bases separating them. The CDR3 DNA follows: TGTGCCAGCAAGGAGGTGGCGGAGTTAGAAGCTTTCTTT. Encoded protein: CASKEVAELEAFF.

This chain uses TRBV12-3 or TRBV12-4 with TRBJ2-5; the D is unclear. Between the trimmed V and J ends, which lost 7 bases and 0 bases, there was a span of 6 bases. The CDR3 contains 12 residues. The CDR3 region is CASMEYQETQYF. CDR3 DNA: TGTGCCAGCATGGAATACCAAGAGACCCAGTACTTC.

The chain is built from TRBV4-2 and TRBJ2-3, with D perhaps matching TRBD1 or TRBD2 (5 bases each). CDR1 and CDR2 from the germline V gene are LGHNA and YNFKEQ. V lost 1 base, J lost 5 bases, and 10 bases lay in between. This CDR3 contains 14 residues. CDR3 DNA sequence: TGTGCCAGCAGCCAAGGAGGGACCGAAGATACGCAGTATTTT. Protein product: CASSQGGTEDTQYF.